The T cell receptor beta chain described here comes from a study of cytomegalovirus exposure and HLA in healthy donors. This clone was seen once. Antigen specificity is unknown. Study conclusions and caveats: The study found most TCR sequences rare, yet found some public TCRs in many donors. Cytomegalovirus-associated status was assigned to more than 150 TCR beta chains. A later analysis, which compared TCR beta chains of equal frequency, found the HLA-associated ones more clonally expanded.

PCR amplification relied on 60 Vbeta primers (plus 13 Jbeta primers). TCRdb's copy holds only in-frame clones and misses some; the assay was immunoSEQ multiplex PCR. The table lists roughly 200,000 clones, roughly 90% of them singletons, with around 1% in the top ten. The sequencing sample was made of PBMCs. The source is a boy between 2 and 15 years old in good health and CMV-seronegative.

CDR3 region: CASSLNSYTDTQYF. DNA of the CDR3: TGTGCCAGCAGCTTAAACTCCTACACAGATACGCAGTATTTT. The chain links TRBV7-3 to TRBJ2-3; the D is unclear. Germline assignment: CDR1 SGHTA and CDR2 FQGTGA. The length of the CDR3 is 14 residues. Trimming cost V 1 base and J 2 bases, with 7 bases left between them.